Sequencing of this TCR beta chain was carried out in a study of regulatory T cells in long-lasting Graves disease. Time point: persistent/refractory GD, antithyroid drugs over 5 years with positive TRAb. With RNA extracted from PBMCs as input, the TCR library was made. From an endocrinology department in Xi'an, China, came the patients. About 8.8 milliliters of peripheral blood went into EDTA tubes. The authors built TCR beta libraries using iRepertoire HTBI primers and Arm-PCR of CDR3 regions. MiXCR was run by TCRdb on the multiplex PCR reads, yielding one entry per CDR3 protein. The table records hundreds of thousands of distinct CDR3 sequences, around 32% of them present only once. Study-level results: Comparison showed that persistent patients shared more public clonotypes (about 2,700) than new patients (966). Newly diagnosed disease favored TRBV20-1 and TRBJ2-1 over persistent disease.

As for this clonotype: No antigen is known for it.

Trimming took 6 bases from V and 1 from J, leaving 19 bases between them. The CDR3 consists of 16 residues. Per the germline V gene, CDR1 is MNHNS and CDR2 is SASEGT. V usage is TRBV6-1 and J usage is TRBJ2-7; D is possibly TRBD2 (6 bases). The sample was peripheral blood mononuclear cells (PBMCs), taken when the disease was refractory, from a patient treated with antithyroid drugs. The clonotype was recovered from a female donor with Graves disease. CDR3 nucleotide sequence: TGTGCCAGCAGCCGAGGATCCGCGGGGTTTTCCTACGAGCAGTACTTC. Translating gives CASSRGSAGFSYEQYF.